Listed here are 27 T cell receptor beta chains from one sample, sequenced in a study of T cell responses to AZD1222 COVID-19 vaccine. Profiling relied on immunoSEQ multiplex PCR, and the TCRdb table lists in-frame clones only, not all of them. The repertoire consists of approximately 300,000 clones, with 90% to 95% occurring once and the leading ten covering 0.55%. Sample: peripheral blood, taken 28 days after the second AZD1222 dose. These receptor sequences come from an adult who received the AZD1222 COVID-19 vaccine.

This chain links TRBV28 with TRBJ2-1, with unresolved D. Germline V gene data show CDR1 as MDHEN and CDR2 as SYDVKM. V shed 5 bases and J shed 4 bases, with 6 bases lying between them. The CDR3 length is 12 residues. This CDR3 is CASSTIYNEQFF. The CDR3 nucleotides read TGTGCCAGCAGTACTATATACAATGAGCAGTTCTTC.

This clone showed up just once. The chain is built from TRBV3-1 (or the pseudogene TRBV3-2) and TRBJ2-7, with no clear D. The V and J ends lost 3 bases and 7 bases respectively, with 19 bases between them. Per the germline V gene, CDR1 is LGHDT and CDR2 is YNNKEL (reference sequence). The CDR3 contains 15 residues. The DNA for the CDR3 is TGTGCCAGCAGCCACACGGCGGACGGAAGGGCAGAGCAGTACTTC. Amino acids: CASSHTADGRAEQYF.

This chain joins TRBV19 and TRBJ2-2; 7 bases match TRBD1. The germline V gene has CDR1 LNHDA and CDR2 SQIVND (reference sequence). The CDR3 runs to 18 residues. V dropped 1 base and J dropped 3; count of bases not matched to a gene: 11. CDR3 loop: CASSIGQGHNRYTGELFF. The CDR3, as DNA: TGTGCCAGTAGTATAGGACAGGGTCATAATCGATACACCGGGGAGCTGTTTTTT.

V and J are TRBV20-1 and TRBJ1-3, with D possibly matching TRBD1 (5 bases). V shed 6 bases and J shed 4 bases, with 7 bases lying between them. The length of the CDR3 is 11 residues. The V gene's germline CDR1 is DFQATT and CDR2 SNEGSKA (reference sequence). This CDR3 reads CSAGGGNTIYF. DNA for the CDR3: TGCAGTGCCGGGGGAGGAAACACCATATATTTT.

The chain joins TRBV28 to TRBJ1-4; D is unclear. Trimming took 6 bases from V and 6 from J, leaving 8 bases between them. Germline V gene sequence: CDR1 MDHEN, CDR2 SYDVKM. The CDR3 consists of 12 residues. CDR3 coding DNA: TGTGCCAGCAGCCTCGCTGATGAAAAACTGTTTTTT. This codes for CASSLADEKLFF.

V and J are TRBV12-3 or TRBV12-4 and TRBJ1-1; D gene ambiguous. Trimming pared 0 bases from V and 5 bases from J, leaving 4 bases between. The CDR3 spans 12 residues. This CDR3 reads CASSLAVTEAFF. DNA for the CDR3: TGTGCCAGCAGTTTAGCAGTTACTGAAGCTTTCTTT.

The chain has TRBV7-8 and TRBJ2-7; TRBD2 matches at 7 bases. V shed 4 bases, J shed 0 bases, and the junction held 3 bases outside the gene matches. This CDR3 is 14 amino acids long. Germline-derived CDR1 and CDR2 are SGHVS and FQNEAQ. CDR3 nucleotide sequence: TGTGCCAGCAGCTCAAGCGGGATCTCCTACGAGCAGTACTTC. This gives the protein CASSSSGISYEQYF.

The chain combines TRBV29-1 with TRBJ1-1; the D is unclear. Germline V gives CDR1 SQVTM, CDR2 ANQGSEA. The CDR3 extends over 13 amino acids. V dropped 3 bases and J dropped 3 bases, with 11 bases sitting between them. CDR3 amino acids: CSVESQSDTEAFF. CDR3 nucleotide sequence: TGCAGCGTTGAGTCACAGTCTGACACTGAAGCTTTCTTT. The full variable domain, with the rest looked up from reference TRBV29-1 and TRBJ1-1, is SAVISQKPSRDICQRGTSLTIQCQVDSQVTMMFWYRQQPGQSLTLIATANQGSEATYESGFVIDKFPISRPNLTFSTLTVSNMSPEDSSIYLCSVESQSDTEAFFGQGTRLTVV.

The V gene is TRBV4-1, the J gene TRBJ2-7; D might be TRBD1 or TRBD2, each matching 5 bases. Trimming pared 4 bases from V and 3 bases from J, leaving 22 bases between. The CDR3 loop spans 17 amino acids. Germline V CDR1 and CDR2: MGHRA, YSYEKL. The CDR3 nucleotides read TGCGCCAGCAGCCTTGGGGATGGAAGAGGGGTCCACTACGAGCAGTACTTC. Protein: CASSLGDGRGVHYEQYF.

The V gene is TRBV29-1, the J gene TRBJ2-2; D not certain. The CDR3 covers 11 residues. Germline V gene lookup returns CDR1 SQVTM and CDR2 ANQGSEA. V lost 6 bases to trimming and J lost 7 bases, with 9 bases between them. The CDR3 is CSVPALGELFF. Written as DNA, the CDR3 is TGCAGCGTGCCCGCACTCGGGGAGCTGTTTTTT.

The chain is built from TRBV2 and TRBJ2-3; D may be TRBD2 (5 bases). Between the trimmed V and J ends, which lost 6 bases and 1 base, there was a span of 29 bases. The V gene's germline CDR1 is SNHLY and CDR2 FYNNEI. The CDR3 covers 20 residues. The CDR3 here is CASREIHEKGQRSRTDTQYF. CDR3 DNA sequence: TGTGCCAGCAGAGAAATCCACGAAAAAGGGCAGCGGTCCCGCACAGATACGCAGTATTTT.

This rearrangement joins TRBV29-1 to TRBJ2-3; D perhaps matches TRBD1 (5 bases). Germline V gene data show CDR1 as SQVTM and CDR2 as ANQGSEA. The germline V and J ends were trimmed by 3 bases and 10 bases, with 14 bases remaining between them. CDR3 length equals 12 residues. The CDR3 is CSVETEIRAQYF. The CDR3 coding sequence is TGCAGCGTTGAGACGGAGATCAGGGCGCAGTATTTT.

The chain uses TRBV2 and TRBJ1-3; 8 nucleotides agree with TRBD1. J lost 8 bases, V lost 4 bases, and 10 bases had no gene match. The CDR3 length is 15 residues. Germline CDR1 and CDR2: SNHLY and FYNNEI. The CDR3 is CASSGGQGRSDTIYF. As DNA, the CDR3 is TGTGCCAGCAGTGGAGGACAGGGCCGTTCGGACACCATATATTTT.

The V and J genes are TRBV7-2 and TRBJ2-7, with 14 positions matching TRBD2. Trimming removed 2 bases from V and 2 bases from J; junction bases left unmatched: 2. From germline, CDR1 is SGHTA and CDR2 FQGNSA. This CDR3 contains 16 residues. Written as DNA, the CDR3 is TGTGCCAGCAGCTTACCGGGACTAGCGGGAGCCTACGAGCAGTACTTC. Protein product: CASSLPGLAGAYEQYF.

The chain carries TRBV4-1 and TRBJ1-4; D call uncertain. Germline lookup yields CDR1 MGHRA and CDR2 YSYEKL. The CDR3 consists of 13 residues. V was cut by 2 bases and J by 7 bases, with 8 bases left in between. CDR3 DNA sequence: TGCGCCAGCAGCCAAAACCCCGGTGAAAAACTGTTTTTT. This translates into CASSQNPGEKLFF.

V gene TRBV11-3 combines with J gene TRBJ2-7; 13 bases match TRBD2. CDR1 SGHNT and CDR2 YENEEA come from the germline V gene. The CDR3 consists of 16 residues. V shed 5 bases and J 6 bases; nucleotides not matched to a gene: 10. The CDR3 sequence: CASSPSWTSGRREQYF. In nucleotides, the CDR3 is TGTGCCAGCAGCCCCTCTTGGACTAGCGGGAGACGCGAGCAGTACTTC. The whole variable domain, remainder taken from reference TRBV11-3 and TRBJ2-7, is EAGVVQSPRYKIIEKKQPVAFWCNPISGHNTLYWYLQNLGQGPELLIRYENEEAVDDSQLPKDRFSAERLKGVDSTLKIQPAELGDSAVYLCASSPSWTSGRREQYFGPGTRLTVT.

This clone was observed a handful of times. This chain joins TRBV9 and TRBJ2-7, with 9 bases aligning to TRBD1. The V segment lost 3 bases and the J segment 3 bases; nucleotides outside the gene matches: 4. The CDR3 covers 14 residues. Germline lookup yields CDR1 SGDLS and CDR2 YYNGEE. CDR3 region: CASSGSGQGYEQYF. CDR3 in DNA: TGTGCCAGCAGCGGCTCGGGACAGGGCTACGAGCAGTACTTC.

This clone was recorded a few times. The chain uses TRBV7-2 and TRBJ2-3; 7 nucleotides agree with TRBD1. This CDR3 region has 14 residues. Germline V CDR1 and CDR2: SGHTA, FQGNSA. Trimming took 1 base from V and 5 from J; bases not matched to a gene: 3. In DNA, the CDR3 is TGTGCCAGCAGCTTAGGAGGGGGCAGAGATACGCAGTATTTT. Translating it yields CASSLGGGRDTQYF. The entire variable domain, with the rest obtained from reference TRBV7-2 and TRBJ2-3, is as follows: GAGVSQSPSNKVTEKGKDVELRCDPISGHTALYWYRQSLGQGLEFLIYFQGNSAPDKSGLPSDRFSAERTGGSVSTLTIQRTQQEDSAVYLCASSLGGGRDTQYFGPGTRLTVL.

The V and J genes are TRBV4-1 and TRBJ2-1; tentatively, D is TRBD2 (6 bases). V was trimmed by 2 bases and J by 9 bases, leaving 14 bases between them. CDR1 and CDR2 (germline): MGHRA, YSYEKL. The CDR3 contains 14 residues. Written as DNA, the CDR3 is TGCGCCAGCAGCCAATTCGGGGGTCGGCCTGAGCAGTTCTTC. This translates into CASSQFGGRPEQFF.

The rearrangement uses TRBV4-3 and TRBJ2-2; the D is unclear. CDR3 length equals 17 residues. Germline loops: CDR1 LGHNA, CDR2 YSLEER. Deletions cut 3 bases from V and 1 base from J, with 15 bases between. In DNA form, the CDR3 reads TGCGCCAGCAGCCAGGCATGGGGATGGGGGAACACCGGGGAGCTGTTTTTT. This codes for CASSQAWGWGNTGELFF.

This chain links TRBV2 with TRBJ2-2; D unclear. Trimming pared 5 bases from V and 2 bases from J, leaving 6 bases between. This CDR3 comprises 13 residues. Germline CDR1 is SNHLY and CDR2 is FYNNEI. The CDR3 here is CASSLLNTGELFF. The CDR3 region has the DNA TGTGCCAGCAGTCTCCTTAACACCGGGGAGCTGTTTTTT. Supplemented by reference TRBV2 and TRBJ2-2, the full variable domain reads EPEVTQTPSHQVTQMGQEVILRCVPISNHLYFYWYRQILGQKVEFLVSFYNNEISEKSEIFDDQFSVERPDGSNFTLKIRSTKLEDSAMYFCASSLLNTGELFFGEGSRLTVL.

V gene TRBV9 combines with J gene TRBJ1-1; the D gene is possibly TRBD1 (5 bases). V lost 3 bases and J 3 bases, leaving 15 bases between the germline ends. CDR1 and CDR2 (germline): SGDLS, YYNGEE. CDR3 length: 15 residues. CDR3 sequence: CASSGLGTGDTEAFF. DNA for the CDR3: TGTGCCAGCAGCGGACTGGGAACGGGGGACACTGAAGCTTTCTTT.

V is TRBV6-5 and J is TRBJ1-5, with unresolved D. Trimming left V 0 bases short and J 1 base short, with 7 bases between. The CDR3 spans 15 residues. Germline V gene lookup returns CDR1 MNHEY and CDR2 SVGAGI. For the CDR3, the DNA is TGTGCCAGCAGTTACTCGATCCGGAGCAATCAGCCCCAGCATTTT. It is translated as CASSYSIRSNQPQHF.

The V gene is TRBV27, the J gene TRBJ1-4, with unresolved D. This CDR3 spans 14 amino acids. Trimming removed 4 bases from V and 3 bases from J, with 9 bases in between. Germline CDR1 reads MNHEY; CDR2 reads SMNVEV (reference sequence). The CDR3 region has the DNA TGTGCCAGCAGTTATCGCAGACCTAATGAAAAACTGTTTTTT. Translated: CASSYRRPNEKLFF.

The chain combines TRBV15 with TRBJ2-7; maybe TRBD2 (6 bases). CDR1 and CDR2 from the germline V gene are LNHNV and YYDKDF (reference sequence). V lost 0 bases, J lost 0 bases, and 9 bases lay in between. The CDR3 runs to 15 residues. CDR3 protein: CATSRDIADSYEQYF. CDR3 in DNA: TGTGCCACCAGCAGAGATATAGCGGACTCCTACGAGCAGTACTTC.

The chain carries TRBV5-1 and TRBJ2-1; 11 bases line up with TRBD2. In germline, CDR1 is SGHRS, CDR2 YFSETQ. This CDR3 has 15 amino acids. V was clipped by 0 bases and J by 9 bases; unmatched bases: 5. CDR3 in DNA: TGCGCCAGCAGCTTGGAGGGACTAGCGGCTCGTGAGCAGTTCTTC. Its protein is CASSLEGLAAREQFF.

The chain uses TRBV3-1 (or the pseudogene TRBV3-2) and TRBJ1-1, with D unclear. CDR1 and CDR2 from the germline V gene are LGHDT and YNNKEL (reference sequence). Trimming shortened V by 1 base and J by 4 bases, and 7 bases separated the two germline ends. This CDR3 spans 13 amino acids. DNA of the CDR3: TGTGCCAGCAGCCAAGCTGGAGGCACTGAAGCTTTCTTT. This translates into CASSQAGGTEAFF.